This TCR beta chain was sequenced during a study of T-cell memory formation after mild COVID-19. About the research overall: In these data, TCR clusters were largely donor specific. Study-wide results and limits: SARS-CoV-2 specificity of second-wave clones peaking day 37 was unconfirmed. Later expanders leaned CD4+, whereas day 15 to 85 contracting clones were balanced CD4/CD8.

Constant-segment-primed 5'RACE gave TCR alpha and TCR beta cDNA libraries with sample barcodes and UMIs. TCRdb called the 5' RACE reads again in MiXCR, with one record for every CDR3 protein. Seen here are 350,000 to 500,000 distinct CDR3 sequences, over 15% observed once, and the top ten hold 7.5% to 9.5%. As for this clonotype: What it recognizes is unknown.

The TCR originated in an adult woman who had mild COVID-19 (a few samples of this study predate the infection). Cell type and time point are not known. The sequencing input was PBMCs or a T cell subset sorted from them (not recorded which).

CDR3: CASSPTGAGIAKNIQYF. CDR3 nucleotides: TGTGCCAGCAGCCCTACTGGGGCGGGCATAGCCAAAAACATTCAGTACTTC. The V and J genes are TRBV7-9 and TRBJ2-4, with D perhaps matching TRBD1 or TRBD2 (5 bases each). CDR1 is SEHNR, CDR2 FQNEAQ, per germline (reference sequence). This CDR3 spans 17 amino acids. The V gene lost 5 bases and the J gene lost 0 bases, with 17 bases spanning the gap.